A selection of T cell receptor beta chains follows, all from one sample in a study of blood T cell repertoires in COVID-19. Profiling relied on immunoSEQ multiplex PCR, and the TCRdb table lists in-frame clones only, not all of them. The sample consists of hundreds of thousands of clones, approximately 86% of them appearing once. The source material was PBMCs or T cells enriched from blood (not recorded which). These receptors originate from a woman between 35 and 50 years old with acute COVID-19. Both conserved end residues are part of each CDR3. Each record gives: D gene, V gene, clone size, J gene, CDR3 DNA, CDR3 protein. D genes are given only for firm matches. Clone size is given for some rows only: seen once, a few or many times, or a class if the clone is expanded.

.	TRBV4-1	.	TRBJ1-6	TGCGCCAGCAGCCGCACAGGGCTCGCCTATAATTCACCCCTCCACTTT	CASSRTGLAYNSPLHF
TRBD2	TRBV19	once	TRBJ2-7	TGTGCCAGTAGTACACGGGGGGAAGCGGTCTACGAGCAGTACTTC	CASSTRGEAVYEQYF
TRBD1	TRBV9	.	TRBJ1-1	TGTGCCAGCAGCGTAGCCCGAACAGGGGGAGATGAAGCTTTCTTT	CASSVARTGGDEAFF
.	TRBV29-1	.	TRBJ2-7	TGCAGCGTTGCCGCGGTGGGCAGGGCTTACGAGCAGTACTTC	CSVAAVGRAYEQYF
.	TRBV6-5	.	TRBJ1-1	TGTGCCAGCAGTTACTCGCAGGGGAACACTGAAGCTTTCTTT	CASSYSQGNTEAFF
.	TRBV11-2	.	TRBJ2-3	TGTGCCAGCAGCCTGGGAACTGCGGGCGCAGATACGCAGTATTTT	CASSLGTAGADTQYF
.	TRBV6-6	.	TRBJ1-6	TGTGCCAGCAGCAACCCGGGAGGGGTGGGTTCACCCCTCCACTTT	CASSNPGGVGSPLHF
.	TRBV3-1/TRBV3-2	once	TRBJ1-1	TGTGCCAGCAGCCAACTGGGACAGAACACTGAAGCTTTCTTT	CASSQLGQNTEAFF
.	TRBV18	.	TRBJ1-4	TGTGCCAGCTCATCAGAGAGCCCGGGAGGAAGTGAAAAACTGTTTTTT	CASSSESPGGSEKLFF
.	TRBV5-5	once	TRBJ1-4	TGTGCCAGCAGCTTGAGGGCAGGGGCAACTAATGAAAAACTGTTTTTT	CASSLRAGATNEKLFF
.	TRBV19	.	TRBJ1-2	TGTGCCAGTAGTATTAGTGGGGGCAGAGCTGGCTACACCTTC	CASSISGGRAGYTF
TRBD1	TRBV5-1	.	TRBJ1-6	TGCGCCAGCAGCCCACAATCGGGACAGGGGAACCTCCACTTT	CASSPQSGQGNLHF
TRBD1	TRBV19	.	TRBJ2-7	TGTGCCAGCTCAGGGGGCTACGAGCAGTACTTC	CASSGGYEQYF
TRBD1	TRBV7-8	.	TRBJ1-6	TGTGCCAGCAGCAAGGACAGGCTCCCCTATAATTCACCCCTCCACTTT	CASSKDRLPYNSPLHF
TRBD1	TRBV29-1	.	TRBJ2-3	TGCAGCGTGCCGGGACAGGGTAGGACAGATACGCAGTATTTT	CSVPGQGRTDTQYF
TRBD2	TRBV7-9	once	TRBJ2-4	TGTGCCAGCAGCTTGTTAGCGGGGGAAAACATTCAGTACTTC	CASSLLAGENIQYF
TRBD1	TRBV5-1	.	TRBJ1-5	TGCGCCAGCAGCTTGGTTTCAGGGGGCGAGCAGCCCCAGCATTTT	CASSLVSGGEQPQHF
TRBD1	TRBV19	.	TRBJ1-2	TGTGCCAGTAGTAGGTCGACAGGGTCGGGGTATGGCTACACCTTC	CASSRSTGSGYGYTF
.	TRBV7-8	.	TRBJ1-5	TGTGCCAGCAGCTTCGGTTTAAGTGGTCAGCCCCAGCATTTT	CASSFGLSGQPQHF
TRBD1	TRBV6-6	.	TRBJ1-2	TGTGCCAGCAGTTACTTAGGGACAGGGGCAAACTATGGCTACACCTTC	CASSYLGTGANYGYTF
.	TRBV7-2	.	TRBJ2-1	TGTGCCAGCGGAGACAGAAAAAACAATGAGCAGTTCTTC	CASGDRKNNEQFF
TRBD1	TRBV10-2	.	TRBJ1-2	TGCGCCAGCACTAGAAACAGGGGGAACTATGGCTACACCTTC	CASTRNRGNYGYTF
TRBD1	TRBV29-1	.	TRBJ2-5	TGCAGCGTTGCAGGGGGTAGAGAGACCCAGTACTTC	CSVAGGRETQYF